The table lists the clone carrying this T cell receptor beta chain with a few counts. The antigen remains unidentified. This CDR3 is built from 14 residues. Deletions cut 6 bases from V and 5 bases from J, with 14 bases between. Looked up from germline, CDR1 is MDHEN and CDR2 is SYDVKM. Preparation of the TCRbeta library involved a method that used unique molecular identifiers. TCRdb processed the PCR reads anew with MiXCR; each CDR3 protein has one entry. The sample includes around 94,000 distinct CDR3 sequences, less than 6% seen only once; the top ten take about 6.1%. These data belong to a study of T-cell reconstitution after alpha-beta-depleted transplantation in children. Regarding the study as a whole: Reported findings indicate that, about two months after transplant, alpha-beta T cells came from several hundred expanded clones, which were derived from non-depleted graft cells. Hyperexpanded clones declined; after one year, newly produced T cells mostly supplied diversity.

The sample consisted of PBMCs, mostly from graft donor cells, taken 60 days after TCRalphabeta/CD19-depleted stem cell transplant. The chain joins TRBV28 to TRBJ1-5; the D gene is possibly TRBD1 (6 bases). The sequence was obtained from a female patient under 10 years old who had a stem cell transplant for Fanconi anemia, so the T cells may come from the graft donor. In DNA, the CDR3 is TGTGCCAGCAGGATCTCAGGGGTGCATCAGCCCCAGCATTTT. It translates to CASRISGVHQPQHF.